This entry features one TCR beta chain sequence. The clone's antigen remains unknown. No base-level quality is on record; no much larger clone is a single base apart. The germline V gene supplies CDR1 MNHEY and CDR2 SVGEGT. The CDR3 has 17 amino acids, counting the end cysteine and phenylalanine. The only DNA kept is the CDR3, 51 bases in frame from the first base. V is clipped by 2 bases and J by 9 bases, and the sequence between their germline boundaries is 25 bases long. The collaborating institutions used their own protocols to collect whole blood in K2EDTA tubes. For TCRbeta analysis, collaborators shipped samples in one of three forms: frozen whole blood, isolated PBMCs, or DNA extracted from either of those sample types. This entry is derived from a study of blood T cell repertoires in COVID-19 (dated by TCRdb to about 2020). Broadly, across the study: Samples covering the acute and convalescent phases of COVID-19 were provided by collaborators in the United States, Italy and Spain. Deeply sampled blood TCRbeta repertoires from subjects exposed to, actively infected with, or recovered from COVID-19 were included in the dataset. A de-identified subject ID, COVID-19 status, age in years and sex were almost always included in the sample metadata. Samples came from the ongoing ImmuneRACE study (first 160 participants) plus 1,254 subjects from 6 global collaborators. Where available, HLA class I and class II types were obtained from metadata supplied by the sample provider rather than from assay-based typing. The repertoires were made available in a free public database intended to serve as a resource for research on the immune response to SARS-CoV-2. The prospective study material was composed of cDNA or gDNA derived from T cells, B-cell-depleted T cells, or PBMCs.

General conclusions and limits of the study: How much clinical and demographic metadata was included differed by source and by participant, and the metadata was provided uncurated.

TCRbeta CDR3 regions were amplified from genomic DNA by means of the immunoSEQ Assay, a bias-controlled multiplex PCR. Per the original workflow: The number of nucleated cells in each sample was estimated from the amplification of reference gene primers within the assay. To quantify the absolute abundance of each unique TCRbeta CDR3 rearrangement, sequence reads were collapsed and filtered. For each sample, productive Simpson clonality was calculated as the square root of Simpson's diversity index over productive rearrangements. TCRdb re-hosts the immuneACCESS table, in-frame sequences only. Its copies lack some clones; in the studies checked, an unresolved V gene accounts for under half of them, and the cause for the rest is not known. V and J calls and clone size follow that table, whereas D and trimming were derived from the DNA. The sample has roughly 35,000 clones on record, 65% to 85% of them singletons. The ten largest clones represent 25% to 30% of the sample.

The chain uses TRBV6-2 or TRBV6-3 and TRBJ1-1, and TRBD1 may be the D gene, going by 5 matching bases. The clonotype was recovered from a man older than 75 with active or convalescent COVID-19. The source material was peripheral blood. The CDR3 protein is CASSYGGESGRTSQAFF. The nucleotides read TGTGCCAGCAGTTACGGGGGGGAGTCGGGCAGAACCAGCCAAGCTTTCTTT.